A selection of T cell receptor beta chains follows, all from one sample in a study of CD4 and CD8 cells across lung adenocarcinoma regions. TCRdb re-derived calls from the PCR reads in MiXCR, one entry per CDR3 protein. Found here are about 19,000 distinct CDR3 sequences, about 50% of them singletons; the top ten hold 34%. Sequenced: CD8+ T cells from the margin of a lung tumor. The receptors were sampled from a male donor with lung adenocarcinoma. The CD4 and CD8 labels of this study may be unreliable. Both conserved end residues are part of each CDR3. D genes are given only for firm matches. Clone size is shown for a subset of rows, as once, few, many or a class of expanded clone.

J gene	clone size	V gene	D gene	CDR3 DNA	CDR3 protein
TRBJ2-1	few	TRBV12-3/TRBV12-4	TRBD2	TGTGCCAGCAGCCCTACTAGCGGGAGGTTCTACAATGAGCAGTTCTTC	CASSPTSGRFYNEQFF
TRBJ2-5	once	TRBV6-2/TRBV6-3	TRBD2	TGTGCCAGCAGTTACGATCGCGGGGGGGCCGACCAAGAGACCCAGTACTTC	CASSYDRGGADQETQYF
TRBJ1-6	NA	TRBV6-1	NA	TGTGCCAGCCACCGACAACTAGATTCACCCCTCCACTTT	CASHRQLDSPLHF
TRBJ2-3	NA	TRBV4-1	NA	TGCGCCAGCAGCCAACTTGGCCTAAGCACAGATACGCAGTATTTT	CASSQLGLSTDTQYF
TRBJ2-5	few	TRBV10-3	NA	TGTGCCACCCTTGGGGAGACCCAGTACTTC	CATLGETQYF
TRBJ2-3	NA	TRBV6-1	TRBD2	TGTGCCAGCAGGGTGAGCGGGAGTGGGCTGAATGCGCAGTATTTC	CASRVSGSGLNAQYF
TRBJ2-5	many	TRBV6-6	TRBD2	TGTGCCAGCAGTTTCGGTAGCGGGGGGTCCCAGTACTTC	CASSFGSGGSQYF
TRBJ2-7	NA	TRBV4-1	NA	TGCGCCAGCAGCCAAGATCCCGCCCGGGCATTTGGGTACGAGCAGTACTTC	CASSQDPARAFGYEQYF
TRBJ2-1	NA	TRBV6-5	NA	TGTGCCAGCAGTTATTCCACCGGGACGGAGCAGTTCTTC	CASSYSTGTEQFF
TRBJ2-1	few	TRBV24-1	TRBD1	TGTGCCACCAGTGACAAGGACAGGGACCCCTACAATGAGCAGTTCTTC	CATSDKDRDPYNEQFF
TRBJ2-3	NA	TRBV7-2	TRBD1	TGTGCCAGCAGCCGACAGGGACCCACAGATACGCAGTATTTT	CASSRQGPTDTQYF
TRBJ2-5	NA	TRBV6-1	NA	TGTGCCAGCAGGGCGGAGGCAAATACGTACCAAGAGACCCAGTACTTC	CASRAEANTYQETQYF
TRBJ2-4	once	TRBV10-3	NA	TGTGGGACGTCTGCCGCAGACATGCAGTACTTT	CGTSAADMQYF
TRBJ2-3	NA	TRBV6-1	NA	TGTGCCAGCAGTGGGGCCGGGACCGGGGTTGAAGATACGCAGTACTTT	CASSGAGTGVEDTQYF
TRBJ2-1	medium-sized	TRBV6-5	TRBD2	TGTGCCAGCAGAAGAACTCTAGCGGGCGGTTACAATGAGCAGTTCTTC	CASRRTLAGGYNEQFF
TRBJ2-3	few	TRBV4-1	TRBD1	TGCGCCAGCAGCCTTACCCGGGACAGTTCTTTCCCGGCGCAGTATTTT	CASSLTRDSSFPAQYF
TRBJ2-5	NA	TRBV15	NA	TGTGCCACCAGCAGACGGACGGGCGATGAGACCCAGTACTTC	CATSRRTGDETQYF